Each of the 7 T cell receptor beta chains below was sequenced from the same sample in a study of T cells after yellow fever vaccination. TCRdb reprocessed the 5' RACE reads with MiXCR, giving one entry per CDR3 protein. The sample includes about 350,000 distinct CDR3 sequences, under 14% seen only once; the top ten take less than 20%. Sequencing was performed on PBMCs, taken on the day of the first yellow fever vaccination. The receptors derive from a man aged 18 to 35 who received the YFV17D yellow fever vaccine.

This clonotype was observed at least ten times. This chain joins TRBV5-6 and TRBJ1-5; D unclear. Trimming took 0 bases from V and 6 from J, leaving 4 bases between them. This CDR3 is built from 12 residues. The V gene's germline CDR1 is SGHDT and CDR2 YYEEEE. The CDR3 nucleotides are TGTGCCAGCAGCTTGGGTGTTCAGCCCCAGCATTTT. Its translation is CASSLGVQPQHF.

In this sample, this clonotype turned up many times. CDR3 residues: CASTRQGDNNEQFF. In DNA, the CDR3 is TGTGCCAGCACGCGACAGGGGGATAACAATGAGCAGTTCTTC. V is TRBV12-3 or TRBV12-4 and J is TRBJ2-1; 9 nucleotides agree with TRBD1. The CDR3 sequence is 14 residues long. V gave up 7 bases and J gave up 5 bases; unmatched junction bases: 6.

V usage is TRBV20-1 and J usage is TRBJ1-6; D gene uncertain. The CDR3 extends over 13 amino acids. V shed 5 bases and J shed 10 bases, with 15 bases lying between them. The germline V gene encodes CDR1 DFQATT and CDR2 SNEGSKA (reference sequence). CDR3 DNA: TGCAGTGCTTTCGTCCCCGCCAAGTCACCCCTCCACTTT. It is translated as CSAFVPAKSPLHF.

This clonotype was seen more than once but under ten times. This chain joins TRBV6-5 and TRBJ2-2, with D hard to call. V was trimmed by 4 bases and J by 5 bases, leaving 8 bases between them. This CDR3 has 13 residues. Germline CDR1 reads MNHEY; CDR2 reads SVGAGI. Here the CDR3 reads CASSSRQTGELFF. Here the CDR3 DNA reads TGTGCCAGCAGTTCCCGTCAAACCGGGGAGCTGTTTTTT.

The CDR3 nucleotides read TGTGCCAGCAGTCCAAGGACAGGCTCAATAGCCTACAATGAGCAGTTCTTC. Its protein is CASSPRTGSIAYNEQFF. The chain employs TRBV12-3 or TRBV12-4 and TRBJ2-1; TRBD1 matches 7 bases. There are 17 residues in the CDR3. After removal of 5 bases from V and 2 bases from J, the junction contained 12 bases not matched to a gene.

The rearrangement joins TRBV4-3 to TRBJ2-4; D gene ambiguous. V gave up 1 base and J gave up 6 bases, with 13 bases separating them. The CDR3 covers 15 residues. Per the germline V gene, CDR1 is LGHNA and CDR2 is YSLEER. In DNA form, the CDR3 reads TGCGCCAGCAGCCAAGGGACCGGAGTTGGAAACATTCAGTACTTC. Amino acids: CASSQGTGVGNIQYF.

The DNA for the CDR3 is TGTGCCAGCAGCTTCGAAGGGGCCACTGAAGCTTTCTTT. Its translation: CASSFEGATEAFF. The V and J genes are TRBV7-9 and TRBJ1-1; possibly TRBD1 for D (5 bases). V lost 3 bases and J 4 bases, leaving 9 bases between the germline ends. The CDR3 runs 13 residues. Germline V lookup: CDR1 SEHNR, CDR2 FQNEAQ (reference sequence).